Listed below are T cell receptor beta chains from one sample, sequenced in a study of blood T cell repertoires in COVID-19. The repertoire was sequenced with immunoSEQ multiplex PCR; TCRdb's copy has only in-frame clones and lacks some. The sample lists 150,000 to 200,000 clones, 90% occurring once. Sequenced sample: peripheral blood. These receptors came from a man between 60 and 75 years old with active or convalescent COVID-19. Each CDR3 is given with its conserved first and last residue. The D gene is left open where the match is weak. Rows give clone size only sometimes, using once, few, many, or a class for an expanded clone.

j_call	d_call	v_call	clone_size	cdr3_nt	cdr3_aa
TRBJ2-6	TRBD1	TRBV5-4	few	TGTGCCAGCAGCAGCAGACAGGGGGCGCCTGGGGCCAACGTCCTGACTTTC	CASSSRQGAPGANVLTF
TRBJ2-2	-	TRBV24-1	-	TGTGCCACCAGTGGCCAGGGACAAGGAAAGGGGCTGTTTTTT	CATSGQGQGKGLFF
TRBJ1-3	-	TRBV18	-	TGTGCCAGCTCACCTAGAAGCAGGGGCTCTGGAAACACCATATATTTT	CASSPRSRGSGNTIYF
TRBJ2-2	TRBD2	TRBV19	-	TGTGCCAGTAGTACTATCCCTAGCGGGTCCTACACCGGGGAGCTGTTTTTT	CASSTIPSGSYTGELFF
TRBJ1-3	-	TRBV6-1	once	TGTGCCAGCAGTGATATCGGAGAGACCATATATTTT	CASSDIGETIYF
TRBJ1-4	-	TRBV4-2	-	TGTGCCAGCAGCCAAGATCGGGGGGAAAATGAAAAACTGTTTTTT	CASSQDRGENEKLFF
TRBJ2-1	-	TRBV6-5	-	TGTGCCAGCAGCCGTGCCGTGGACACCTACAATGAGCAGTTCTTC	CASSRAVDTYNEQFF
TRBJ2-7	-	TRBV19	-	TGTGCCAGTAGCACAGGGTCCTACGAGCAGTACTTC	CASSTGSYEQYF
TRBJ1-6	-	TRBV5-1	-	TGCGCCAGCAGCTTGGGGACAGCTGGGGATTCACCCCTCCACTTT	CASSLGTAGDSPLHF
TRBJ2-7	TRBD1	TRBV5-1	-	TGCGCCAGCAGCTTAATGAGACAGGGGGCCGGCGAGCAGTACTTC	CASSLMRQGAGEQYF
TRBJ2-3	-	TRBV6-4	once	TGTGCCAGCAGTGACTTTGAGTTTAAGAAGAGCCGCACAGATACGCAGTATTTT	CASSDFEFKKSRTDTQYF
TRBJ1-3	TRBD1	TRBV5-1	-	TGCGCCAGCAGCCTGGAGGCCGGGACAGGGTCTGGAAACACCATATATTTT	CASSLEAGTGSGNTIYF
TRBJ2-3	-	TRBV27	-	TGTGCCAGCAGTATCGGACAGTCTAGCACAGATACGCAGTATTTT	CASSIGQSSTDTQYF
TRBJ2-2	-	TRBV6-6	-	TGTGCCAGCGGATACGACTACCAATCAAACACCGGGGAGCTGTTTTTT	CASGYDYQSNTGELFF
TRBJ1-2	-	TRBV6-5	few	TGTGCCAGCAGTTACTCGACAGACTTAGATGGCTACACCTTC	CASSYSTDLDGYTF
TRBJ1-2	-	TRBV15	-	TGTGCCACCAGCAGAGATCCGCAGAATACTAACTATGGCTACACCTTC	CATSRDPQNTNYGYTF
TRBJ1-5	TRBD1	TRBV28	-	TGTGCCAGCAGTTCCGGGACAGGGGGTTTAAATCAGCCCCAGCATTTT	CASSSGTGGLNQPQHF
TRBJ2-1	TRBD2	TRBV9	-	TGTGCCAGCAGCGAAAGCGGGGGGTCCTACAATGAGCAGTTCTTC	CASSESGGSYNEQFF
TRBJ1-2	TRBD1	TRBV12-3/TRBV12-4	-	TGTGCCAGCAGTCTGGGACAGGAGTATGGCTACACCTTC	CASSLGQEYGYTF
TRBJ2-2	TRBD1	TRBV30	-	TGTGCCTGGAGTCTCAGGGGGTACACCGGGGAGCTGTTTTTT	CAWSLRGYTGELFF
TRBJ1-5	TRBD1	TRBV3-1/TRBV3-2	-	TGTGCCAGCAGTCATACCCGGGACAGGGCGCCCCAGCATTTT	CASSHTRDRAPQHF
TRBJ2-5	-	TRBV19	-	TGTGCCAGTCGGTTGGGGGGGCGATGGGAAGAGACCCAGTACTTC	CASRLGGRWEETQYF
TRBJ2-7	TRBD2	TRBV19	-	TGTGCCAGTCGCGGGAGGGGGAGGGACGAGCAGTACTTC	CASRGRGRDEQYF
TRBJ1-3	-	TRBV7-2	-	TGTGCCAGCAGCCCACACCTTTCCCCCATTAGCTCAGGAAACACCATATATTTT	CASSPHLSPISSGNTIYF
TRBJ2-7	-	TRBV27	-	TGTGCCAGCAGTTGGGGTTCGGGGGGCGGTGGTGCTTACGAGCAGTACTTC	CASSWGSGGGGAYEQYF
TRBJ1-1	-	TRBV11-1	-	TGTGCCAGCAGCTTAGTCGGACAGAGGAACACTGAAGCTTTCTTT	CASSLVGQRNTEAFF
TRBJ1-6	-	TRBV27	-	TGTGCCAGCAGTGACAACAGGGTTGGAGCTAATTCACCCCTCCACTTT	CASSDNRVGANSPLHF